The TCR beta chain described here comes from a study of T cell responses to AZD1222 COVID-19 vaccine. Whole-study results and caveats: Spike regions recognized by vaccine-associated CD4 TCRs spanned the protein, led by 160-218 and 743-854. A reported finding is that nearly half of spike-specific TCRs target unmutated variant regions. Baseline serostatus was positive in only a handful of AZD1222 recipients. Repertoires were obtained only post-peak T cell response.

Sequencing used immunoSEQ multiplex PCR; TCRdb keeps in-frame clones, though not all of them. This sample has about 100,000 clones, with approximately 89% found just once. The J segment lost 8 bases and the V segment lost 7 bases, leaving 10 bases of the junction unmatched. Germline V gene sequence: CDR1 SQVTM, CDR2 ANQGSEA. This CDR3 region has 14 residues. Points on this clone: Its target is unknown.

The material sequenced was peripheral blood, taken 28 days after the second AZD1222 dose. The TCR comes from an adult who received the AZD1222 COVID-19 vaccine. The rearrangement links TRBV29-1 to TRBJ2-1; 11 bases are a match to TRBD2. The CDR3, as DNA: TGCAGCGCAGCACTAGCGGGAGTATTCGATGAGCAGTTCTTC. This sequence encodes CSAALAGVFDEQFF.